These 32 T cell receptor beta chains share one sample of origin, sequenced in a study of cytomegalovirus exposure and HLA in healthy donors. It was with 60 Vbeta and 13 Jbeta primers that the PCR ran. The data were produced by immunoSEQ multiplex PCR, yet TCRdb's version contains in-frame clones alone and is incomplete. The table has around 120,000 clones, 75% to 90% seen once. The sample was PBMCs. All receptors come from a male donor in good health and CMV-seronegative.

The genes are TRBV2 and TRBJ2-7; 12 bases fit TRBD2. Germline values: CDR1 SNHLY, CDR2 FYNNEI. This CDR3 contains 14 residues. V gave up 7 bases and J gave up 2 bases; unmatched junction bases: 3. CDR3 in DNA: TGTGCCAGCAAAACTAGCGGGAGGACCTACGAGCAGTACTTC. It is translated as CASKTSGRTYEQYF.

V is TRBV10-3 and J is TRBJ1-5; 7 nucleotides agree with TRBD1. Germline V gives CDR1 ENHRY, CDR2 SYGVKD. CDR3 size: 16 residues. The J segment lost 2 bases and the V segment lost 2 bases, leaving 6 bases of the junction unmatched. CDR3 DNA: TGTGCCATCAGTGAGGGGGACAGAGGGGGCAATCAGCCCCAGCATTTT. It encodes CAISEGDRGGNQPQHF.

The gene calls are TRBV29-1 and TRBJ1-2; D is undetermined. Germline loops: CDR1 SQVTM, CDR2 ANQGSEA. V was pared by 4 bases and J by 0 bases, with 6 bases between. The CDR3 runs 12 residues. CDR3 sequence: CSVATANYGYTF. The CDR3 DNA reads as TGCAGCGTTGCTACGGCTAACTATGGCTACACCTTC.

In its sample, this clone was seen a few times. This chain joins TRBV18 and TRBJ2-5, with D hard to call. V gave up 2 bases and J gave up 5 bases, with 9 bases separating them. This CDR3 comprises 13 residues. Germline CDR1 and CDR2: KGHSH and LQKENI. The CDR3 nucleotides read TGTGCCAGCTCACCAACCCCCGGGGAGACCCAGTACTTC. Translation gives CASSPTPGETQYF.

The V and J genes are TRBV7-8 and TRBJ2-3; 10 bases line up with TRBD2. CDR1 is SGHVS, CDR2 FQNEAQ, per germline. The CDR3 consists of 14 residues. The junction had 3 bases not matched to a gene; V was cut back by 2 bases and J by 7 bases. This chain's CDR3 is CASSLLAGVYTQYF. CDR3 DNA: TGTGCCAGCAGCTTACTAGCGGGGGTTTATACGCAGTATTTT.

CDR3 residues: CASGKNRGDTEAFF. As DNA, the CDR3 is TGTGCCAGCGGTAAGAACAGGGGAGACACTGAAGCTTTCTTT. V usage is TRBV2 and J usage is TRBJ1-1, with 7 positions matching TRBD1. This CDR3 comprises 14 residues. CDR1 and CDR2 from the germline V gene are SNHLY and FYNNEI. The junction had 9 bases not matched to a gene; V was cut back by 8 bases and J by 3 bases. Together with reference TRBV2 and TRBJ1-1, the CDR3 gives the full variable domain: EPEVTQTPSHQVTQMGQEVILRCVPISNHLYFYWYRQILGQKVEFLVSFYNNEISEKSEIFDDQFSVERPDGSNFTLKIRSTKLEDSAMYFCASGKNRGDTEAFFGQGTRLTVV.

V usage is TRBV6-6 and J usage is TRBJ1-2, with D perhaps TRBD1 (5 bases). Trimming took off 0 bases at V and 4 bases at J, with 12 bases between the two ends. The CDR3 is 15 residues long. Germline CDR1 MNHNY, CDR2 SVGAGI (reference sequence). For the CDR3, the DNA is TGTGCCAGCAGTTACTCCAGGGTCGGGAGCTATGGCTACACCTTC. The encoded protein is CASSYSRVGSYGYTF.

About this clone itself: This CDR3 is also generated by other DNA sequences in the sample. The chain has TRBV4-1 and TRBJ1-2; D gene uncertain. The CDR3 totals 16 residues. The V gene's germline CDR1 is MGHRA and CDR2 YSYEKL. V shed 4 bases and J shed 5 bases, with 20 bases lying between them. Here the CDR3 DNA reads TGCGCCAGCAGCCCTCCCCAAGGAGGGCGAAGGTATGGCTACACCTTC. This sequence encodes CASSPPQGGRRYGYTF.

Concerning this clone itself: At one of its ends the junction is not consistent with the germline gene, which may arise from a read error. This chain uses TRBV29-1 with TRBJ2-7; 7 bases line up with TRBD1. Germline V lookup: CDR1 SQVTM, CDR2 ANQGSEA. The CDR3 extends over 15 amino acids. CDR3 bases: TGCAGCGTAGAAGGCTCCTCCAACAGGGGCTACGAGCAGTACTTC. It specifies CSVEGSSNRGYEQYF.

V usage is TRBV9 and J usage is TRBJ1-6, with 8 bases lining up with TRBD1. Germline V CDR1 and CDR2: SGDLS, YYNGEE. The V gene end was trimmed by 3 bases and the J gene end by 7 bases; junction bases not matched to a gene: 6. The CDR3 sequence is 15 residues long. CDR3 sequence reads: CASSEKDRVNSPLHF. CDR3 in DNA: TGTGCCAGCAGCGAGAAGGACAGGGTGAATTCACCCCTCCACTTT.

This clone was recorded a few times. Here the CDR3 DNA reads TGCGCCAGCAGCTCGGGACTAGCGGGGGGGAGAGAGCACAATGAGCAGTTCTTC. Its translation is CASSSGLAGGREHNEQFF. The V and J genes are TRBV5-1 and TRBJ2-1, with 16 bases that match TRBD2. The ends lost 3 bases at V and 5 bases at J; junction bases unmatched: 8. The CDR3 totals 18 residues. Per germline, CDR1 SGHRS and CDR2 YFSETQ.

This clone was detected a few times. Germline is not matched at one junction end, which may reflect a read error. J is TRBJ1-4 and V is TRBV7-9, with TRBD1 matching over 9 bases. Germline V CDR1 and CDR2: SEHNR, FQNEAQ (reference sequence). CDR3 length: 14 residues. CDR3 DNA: TGTTCCAGCGCTCTCGGGACAGGGCTTGAAAAACTGTTTTTT. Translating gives CSSALGTGLEKLFF. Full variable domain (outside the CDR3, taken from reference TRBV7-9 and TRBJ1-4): DTGVSQNPRHKITKRGQNVTFRCDPISEHNRLYWYRQTLGQGPEFLTYFQNEAQLEKSRLLSDRFSAERPKGSFSTLEIQRTEQGDSAMYLCSSALGTGLEKLFFGSGTQLSVL.

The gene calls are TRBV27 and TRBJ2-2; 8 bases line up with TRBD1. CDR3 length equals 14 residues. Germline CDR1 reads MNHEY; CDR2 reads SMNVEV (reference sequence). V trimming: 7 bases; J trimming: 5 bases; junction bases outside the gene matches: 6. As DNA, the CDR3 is TGTGCCAGCACCCACAACAGGGGGACCGGGGAGCTGTTTTTT. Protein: CASTHNRGTGELFF.

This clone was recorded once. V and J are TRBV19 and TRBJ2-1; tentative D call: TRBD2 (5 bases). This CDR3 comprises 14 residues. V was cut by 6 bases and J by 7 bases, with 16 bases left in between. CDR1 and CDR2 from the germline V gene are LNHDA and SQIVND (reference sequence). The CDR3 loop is CASRRAGVWNEQFF. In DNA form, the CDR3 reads TGTGCCAGTAGACGGGCCGGGGTGTGGAATGAGCAGTTCTTC.

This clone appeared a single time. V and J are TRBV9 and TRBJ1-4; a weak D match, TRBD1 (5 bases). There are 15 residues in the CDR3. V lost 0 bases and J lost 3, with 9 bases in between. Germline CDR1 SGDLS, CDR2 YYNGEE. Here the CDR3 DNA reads TGTGCCAGCAGCGTAGCCCCGGGGGCTAATGAAAAACTGTTTTTT. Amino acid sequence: CASSVAPGANEKLFF.

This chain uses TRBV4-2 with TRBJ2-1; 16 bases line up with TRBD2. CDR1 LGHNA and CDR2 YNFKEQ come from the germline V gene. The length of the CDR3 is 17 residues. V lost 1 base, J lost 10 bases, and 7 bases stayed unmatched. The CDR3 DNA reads TGTGCCAGCAGCCAAGGGGGACTAGCGGGGGGGCACGGGGAGCAGTTCTTC. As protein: CASSQGGLAGGHGEQFF.

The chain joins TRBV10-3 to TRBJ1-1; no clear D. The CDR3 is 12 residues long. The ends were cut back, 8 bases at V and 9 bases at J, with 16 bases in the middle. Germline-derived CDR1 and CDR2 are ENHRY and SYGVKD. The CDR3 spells CAISPAGVQAFF. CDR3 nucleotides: TGTGCCATCTCCCCCGCCGGGGTTCAAGCTTTCTTT.

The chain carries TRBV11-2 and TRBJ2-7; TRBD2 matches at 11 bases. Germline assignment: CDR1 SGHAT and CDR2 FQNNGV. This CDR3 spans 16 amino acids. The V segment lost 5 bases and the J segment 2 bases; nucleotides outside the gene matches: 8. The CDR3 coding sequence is TGTGCCAGCAGCAGCCTTAGCGGGAGGGAAGCCTACGAGCAGTACTTC. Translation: CASSSLSGREAYEQYF.

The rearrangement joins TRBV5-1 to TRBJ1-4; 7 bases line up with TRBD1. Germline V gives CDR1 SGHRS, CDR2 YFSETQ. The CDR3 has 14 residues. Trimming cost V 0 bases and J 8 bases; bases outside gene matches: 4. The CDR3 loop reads CASSLGDRSEKLFF. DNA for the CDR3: TGCGCCAGCAGCTTGGGGGACAGAAGCGAAAAACTGTTTTTT. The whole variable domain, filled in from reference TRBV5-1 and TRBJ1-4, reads KAGVTQTPRYLIKTRGQQVTLSCSPISGHRSVSWYQQTPGQGLQFLFEYFSETQRNKGNFPGRFSGRQFSNSRSEMNVSTLELGDSALYLCASSLGDRSEKLFFGSGTQLSVL.

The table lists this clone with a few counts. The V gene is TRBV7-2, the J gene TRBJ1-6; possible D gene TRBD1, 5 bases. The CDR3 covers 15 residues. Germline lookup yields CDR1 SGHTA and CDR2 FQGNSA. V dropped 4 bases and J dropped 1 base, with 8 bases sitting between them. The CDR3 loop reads CASSSNRSYNSPLHF. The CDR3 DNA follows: TGTGCCAGCAGCTCGAACAGGTCCTATAATTCACCCCTCCACTTT.

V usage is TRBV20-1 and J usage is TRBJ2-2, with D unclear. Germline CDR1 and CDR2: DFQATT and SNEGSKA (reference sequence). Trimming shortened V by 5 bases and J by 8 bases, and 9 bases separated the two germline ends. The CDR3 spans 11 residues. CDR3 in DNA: TGCAGTGCTCTCGTTTTGGGGGAGCTGTTTTTT. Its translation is CSALVLGELFF.

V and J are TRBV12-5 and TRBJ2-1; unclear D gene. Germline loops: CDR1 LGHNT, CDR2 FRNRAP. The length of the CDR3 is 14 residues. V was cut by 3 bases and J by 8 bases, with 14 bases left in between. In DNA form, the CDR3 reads TGTGCTAGTGGTTTTAACAGCCAGATCGATGAGCAGTTCTTC. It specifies CASGFNSQIDEQFF.

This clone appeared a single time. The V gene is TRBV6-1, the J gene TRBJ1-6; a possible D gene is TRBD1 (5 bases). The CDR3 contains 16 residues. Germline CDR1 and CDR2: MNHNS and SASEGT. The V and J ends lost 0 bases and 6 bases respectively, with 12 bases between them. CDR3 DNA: TGTGCCAGCAGTGAAGCGCTTGGGGCAGCTAATTCACCCCTCCACTTT. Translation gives CASSEALGAANSPLHF.

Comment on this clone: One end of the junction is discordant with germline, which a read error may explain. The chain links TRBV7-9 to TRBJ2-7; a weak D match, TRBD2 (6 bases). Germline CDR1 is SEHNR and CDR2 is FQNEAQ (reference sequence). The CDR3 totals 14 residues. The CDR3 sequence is CSSSPLQRGYEQYF. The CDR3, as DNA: TGTTCCAGCAGTCCCCTTCAACGGGGGTACGAGCAGTACTTC. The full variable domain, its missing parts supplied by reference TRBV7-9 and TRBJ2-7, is DTGVSQNPRHKITKRGQNVTFRCDPISEHNRLYWYRQTLGQGPEFLTYFQNEAQLEKSRLLSDRFSAERPKGSFSTLEIQRTEQGDSAMYLCSSSPLQRGYEQYFGPGTRLTVT.

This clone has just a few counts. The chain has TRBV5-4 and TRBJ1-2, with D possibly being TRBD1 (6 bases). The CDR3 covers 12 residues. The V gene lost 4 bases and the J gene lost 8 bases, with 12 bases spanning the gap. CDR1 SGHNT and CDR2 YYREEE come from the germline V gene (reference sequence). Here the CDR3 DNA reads TGTGCCAGCAGCCCTCCAGGGGAGGGCTACACCTTC. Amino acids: CASSPPGEGYTF.

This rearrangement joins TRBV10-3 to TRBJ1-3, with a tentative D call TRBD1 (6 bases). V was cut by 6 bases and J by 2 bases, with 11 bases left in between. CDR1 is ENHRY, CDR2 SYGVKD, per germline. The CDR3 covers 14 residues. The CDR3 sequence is CAIRDSTAGNTIYF. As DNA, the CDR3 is TGTGCCATCAGGGACAGTACTGCTGGAAACACCATATATTTT.

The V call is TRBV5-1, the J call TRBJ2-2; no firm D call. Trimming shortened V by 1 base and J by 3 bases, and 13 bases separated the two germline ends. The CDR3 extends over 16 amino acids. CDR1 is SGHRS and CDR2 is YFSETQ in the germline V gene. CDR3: CASSLLRGGDTGELFF. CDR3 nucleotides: TGCGCCAGCAGCTTGCTAAGAGGCGGAGACACCGGGGAGCTGTTTTTT.

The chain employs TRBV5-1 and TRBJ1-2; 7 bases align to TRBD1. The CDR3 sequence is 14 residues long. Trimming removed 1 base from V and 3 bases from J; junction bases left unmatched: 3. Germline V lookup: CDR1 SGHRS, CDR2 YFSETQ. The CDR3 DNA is TGCGCCAGCAGCTTGACAGGGGTAGACTATGGCTACACCTTC. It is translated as CASSLTGVDYGYTF.

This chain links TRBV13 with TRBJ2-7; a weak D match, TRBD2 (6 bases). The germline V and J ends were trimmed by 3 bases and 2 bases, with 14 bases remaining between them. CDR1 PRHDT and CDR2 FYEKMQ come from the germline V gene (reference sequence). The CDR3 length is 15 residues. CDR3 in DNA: TGTGCCAGCAGCTTTATGTTAGCGGAACCCTACGAGCAGTACTTC. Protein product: CASSFMLAEPYEQYF. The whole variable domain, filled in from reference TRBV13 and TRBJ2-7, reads AAGVIQSPRHLIKEKRETATLKCYPIPRHDTVYWYQQGPGQDPQFLISFYEKMQSDKGSIPDRFSAQQFSDYHSELNMSSLELGDSALYFCASSFMLAEPYEQYFGPGTRLTVT.

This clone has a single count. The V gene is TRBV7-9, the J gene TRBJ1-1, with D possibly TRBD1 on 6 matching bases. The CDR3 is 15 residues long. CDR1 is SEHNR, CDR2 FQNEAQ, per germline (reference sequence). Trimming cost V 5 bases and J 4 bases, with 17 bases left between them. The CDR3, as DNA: TGTGCCAGCAGCCGCTCGGAAAGGGGGAGCACTGAAGCTTTCTTT. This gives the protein CASSRSERGSTEAFF.

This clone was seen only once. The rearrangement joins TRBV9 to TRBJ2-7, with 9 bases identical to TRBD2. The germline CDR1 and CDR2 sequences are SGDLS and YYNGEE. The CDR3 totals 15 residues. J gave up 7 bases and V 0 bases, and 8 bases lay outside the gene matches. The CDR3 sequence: CASSVGGGRGGEQYF. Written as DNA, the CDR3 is TGTGCCAGCAGCGTAGGAGGCGGGAGGGGTGGAGAGCAGTACTTC.

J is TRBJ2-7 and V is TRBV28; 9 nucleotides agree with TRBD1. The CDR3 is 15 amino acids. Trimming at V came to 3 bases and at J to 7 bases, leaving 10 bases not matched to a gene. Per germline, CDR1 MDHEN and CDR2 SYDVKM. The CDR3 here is CASSFIGTGLEEQYF. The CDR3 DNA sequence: TGTGCCAGCAGTTTTATAGGGACAGGGCTTGAAGAGCAGTACTTC. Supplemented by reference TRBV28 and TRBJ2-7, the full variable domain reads DVKVTQSSRYLVKRTGEKVFLECVQDMDHENMFWYRQDPGLGLRLIYFSYDVKMKEKGDIPEGYSVSREKKERFSLILESASTNQTSMYLCASSFIGTGLEEQYFGPGTRLTVT.